This T cell receptor (beta chain) was captured in a study of T cells expressing NK-cell markers. A remark on this clonotype: What it recognizes is unknown.

Researchers built TCR beta cDNA using 5'RACE template switching with UMIs. TCRdb reprocessed the 5' RACE reads and keeps a single row for each CDR3 protein, giving no DNA. The sample table includes more than 400,000 distinct CDR3 sequences. Study outcomes and limitations: CD8+ T cells in 5 or 6 donors included dominant NKG2C+ clonotypes at 1.0-7.0%. The study found these clonotypes also leading the CD3+CD56-NKG2C+ fraction in a few donors.

This CDR3 is 12 amino acids long. The germline CDR1 and CDR2 sequences are SGHKS and YYEKEE (reference sequence). Sequencing input: blood T cells: a sorted CD56 or NKG2C T cell subset, CD4+ or CD8+ T cells, or bulk PBMC T cells (not recorded which). This clonotype originated in a woman between 18 and 69 years old in good health. J is TRBJ2-7 and V is TRBV5-5; the TCRdb call, TRBD2, lacks DNA for checking. CDR3: CASSRAGVEQYF.